This T cell receptor (beta chain) was recorded in a study of OX40 agonist ivuxolimab in advanced cancers. Findings of the study overall: Relatively little clonal expansion, among the lowest observed, appeared in partial responders at 0.1-3.0 mg/kg.

V was clipped by 7 bases and J by 0 bases; unmatched bases: 8. The CDR3 runs to 15 residues. Germline CDR1 reads LNHDA; CDR2 reads SQIVND (reference sequence). Repertoires were generated with immunoSEQ multiplex PCR, while TCRdb's copy carries only in-frame clones and drops some. The table records tens of thousands of clones, 70% to 90% of them present only once. With respect to this clone: What it binds is not known.

The sample in question was CD4+ or CD8+ T cells sorted from blood, obtained in a trial of the OX40 agonist ivuxolimab. The V and J genes are TRBV19 and TRBJ2-5, with 7 positions matching TRBD2. The TCR was taken from an adult with an advanced solid tumor such as melanoma, head and neck, liver or kidney cancer. The DNA of the CDR3 is TGTGCCAGTACCGTATCGCGGGGGAACCAAGAGACCCAGTACTTC. Amino acids: CASTVSRGNQETQYF. The full variable domain, its missing parts supplied by reference TRBV19 and TRBJ2-5, is DGGITQSPKYLFRKEGQNVTLSCEQNLNHDAMYWYRQDPGQGLRLIYYSQIVNDFQKGDIAEGYSVSREKKESFPLTVTSAQKNPTAFYLCASTVSRGNQETQYFGPGTRLLVL.